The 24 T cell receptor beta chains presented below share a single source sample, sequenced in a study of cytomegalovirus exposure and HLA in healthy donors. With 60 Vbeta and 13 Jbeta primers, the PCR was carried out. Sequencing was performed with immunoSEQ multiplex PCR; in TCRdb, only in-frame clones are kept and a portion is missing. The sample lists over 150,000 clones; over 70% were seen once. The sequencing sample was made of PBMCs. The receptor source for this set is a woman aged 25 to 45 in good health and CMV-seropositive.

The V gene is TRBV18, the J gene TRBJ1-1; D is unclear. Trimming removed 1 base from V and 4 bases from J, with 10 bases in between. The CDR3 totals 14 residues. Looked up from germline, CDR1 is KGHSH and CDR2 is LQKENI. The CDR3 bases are TGTGCCAGCTCACCACGGCCGGGGTCCACTGAAGCTTTCTTT. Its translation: CASSPRPGSTEAFF.

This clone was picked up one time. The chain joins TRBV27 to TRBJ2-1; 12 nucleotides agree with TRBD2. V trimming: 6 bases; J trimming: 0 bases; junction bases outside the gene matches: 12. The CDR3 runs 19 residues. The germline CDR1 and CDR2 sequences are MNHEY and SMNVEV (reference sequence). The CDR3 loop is CASRRPGLAGLSSYNEQFF. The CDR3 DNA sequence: TGTGCCAGCAGGCGGCCGGGACTAGCGGGCCTCAGCTCCTACAATGAGCAGTTCTTC.

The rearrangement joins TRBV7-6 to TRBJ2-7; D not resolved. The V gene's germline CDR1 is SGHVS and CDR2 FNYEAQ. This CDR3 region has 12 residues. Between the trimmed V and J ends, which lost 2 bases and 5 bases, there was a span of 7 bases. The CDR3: CASSLTRHEQYF. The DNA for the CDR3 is TGTGCCAGCAGCTTAACGCGGCACGAGCAGTACTTC.

This CDR3 reads CASSPELAGSYNEQFF. As DNA, the CDR3 is TGTGCCAGCAGCCCCGAACTAGCGGGGTCCTACAATGAGCAGTTCTTC. V gene TRBV7-9 combines with J gene TRBJ2-1; 10 nucleotides line up with TRBD2. The CDR3 length is 16 residues. Germline V CDR1 and CDR2: SEHNR, FQNEAQ (reference sequence). The junction had 5 bases not matched to a gene; V was cut back by 5 bases and J by 1 base.

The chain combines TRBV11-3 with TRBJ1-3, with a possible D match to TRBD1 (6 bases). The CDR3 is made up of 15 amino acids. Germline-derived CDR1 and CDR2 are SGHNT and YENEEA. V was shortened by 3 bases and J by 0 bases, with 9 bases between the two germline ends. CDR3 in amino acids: CASSFQGPSGNTIYF. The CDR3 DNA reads TGTGCCAGCAGCTTTCAGGGGCCCTCTGGAAACACCATATATTTT.

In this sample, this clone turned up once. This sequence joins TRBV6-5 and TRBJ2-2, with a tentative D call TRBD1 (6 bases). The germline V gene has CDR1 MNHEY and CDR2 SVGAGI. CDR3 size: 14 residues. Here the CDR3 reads CVSGRGEHTGELFF. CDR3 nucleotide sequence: TGTGTATCGGGCAGGGGCGAACACACCGGGGAGCTGTTTTTT.

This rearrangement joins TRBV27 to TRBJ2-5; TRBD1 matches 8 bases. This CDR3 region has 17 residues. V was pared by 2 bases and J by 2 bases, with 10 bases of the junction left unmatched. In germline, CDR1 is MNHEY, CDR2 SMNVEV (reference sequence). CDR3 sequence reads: CASSLGKYGTGQETQYF. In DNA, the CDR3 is TGTGCCAGCAGTTTAGGGAAGTACGGGACAGGACAAGAGACCCAGTACTTC.

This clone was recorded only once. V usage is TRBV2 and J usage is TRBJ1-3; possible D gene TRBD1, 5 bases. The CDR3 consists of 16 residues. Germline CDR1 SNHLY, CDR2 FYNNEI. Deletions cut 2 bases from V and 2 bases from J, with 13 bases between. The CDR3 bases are TGTGCCAGCAGTGAAAGGGGCGTGGGGCCTGGAAACACCATATATTTT. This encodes CASSERGVGPGNTIYF.

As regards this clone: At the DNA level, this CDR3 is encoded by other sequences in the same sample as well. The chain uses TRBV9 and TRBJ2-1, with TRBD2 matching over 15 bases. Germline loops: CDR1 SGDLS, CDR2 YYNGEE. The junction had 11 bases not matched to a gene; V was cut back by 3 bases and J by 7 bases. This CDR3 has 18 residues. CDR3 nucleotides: TGTGCCAGCAGCGCGGGACTAGCGGGAGGAGGCCTAGGAAATGAGCAGTTCTTC. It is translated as CASSAGLAGGGLGNEQFF.

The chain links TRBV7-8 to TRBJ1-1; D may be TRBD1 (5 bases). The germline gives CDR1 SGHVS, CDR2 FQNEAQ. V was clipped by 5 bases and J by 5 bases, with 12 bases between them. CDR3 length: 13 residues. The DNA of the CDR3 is TGTGCCAGCAGCGCAGTCCGGGGGACTGAAGCTTTCTTT. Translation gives CASSAVRGTEAFF.

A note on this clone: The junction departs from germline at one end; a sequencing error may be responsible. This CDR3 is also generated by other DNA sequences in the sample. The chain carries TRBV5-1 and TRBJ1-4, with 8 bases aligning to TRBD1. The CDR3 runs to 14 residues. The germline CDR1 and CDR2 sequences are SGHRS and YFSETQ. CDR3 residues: CASSLGQESDQLFF. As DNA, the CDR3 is TGCGCCAGCAGCCTGGGACAGGAGTCCGATCAACTGTTCTTT.

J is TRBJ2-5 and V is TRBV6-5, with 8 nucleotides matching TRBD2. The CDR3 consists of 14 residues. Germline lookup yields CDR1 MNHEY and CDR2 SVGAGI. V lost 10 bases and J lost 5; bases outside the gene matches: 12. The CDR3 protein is CATSGGGGLETQYF. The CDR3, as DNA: TGTGCCACCTCCGGGGGGGGAGGGTTGGAGACCCAGTACTTC.

DNA of the CDR3: TGTGCCAGCAGCTTCGGACATGATCAGCAGTATTTT. Protein: CASSFGHDQQYF. The rearrangement uses TRBV5-5 and TRBJ2-3, with D perhaps TRBD1 (5 bases). Trimming removed 2 bases from V and 11 bases from J, with 12 bases in between. The CDR3 is 12 residues long. Germline V CDR1 and CDR2: SGHKS, YYEKEE (reference sequence). Filled out from reference TRBV5-5 and TRBJ2-3, the complete variable domain reads DAGVTQSPTHLIKTRGQQVTLRCSPISGHKSVSWYQQVLGQGPQFIFQYYEKEERGRGNFPDRFSARQFPNYSSELNVNALLLGDSALYLCASSFGHDQQYFGPGTRLTVL.

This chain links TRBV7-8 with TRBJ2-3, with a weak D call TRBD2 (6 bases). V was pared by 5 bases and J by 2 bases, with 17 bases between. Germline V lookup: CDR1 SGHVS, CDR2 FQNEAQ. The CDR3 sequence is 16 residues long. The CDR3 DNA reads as TGTGCCAGCAGCCTAGAGGGGACTCCAGACACAGATACGCAGTATTTT. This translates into CASSLEGTPDTDTQYF.

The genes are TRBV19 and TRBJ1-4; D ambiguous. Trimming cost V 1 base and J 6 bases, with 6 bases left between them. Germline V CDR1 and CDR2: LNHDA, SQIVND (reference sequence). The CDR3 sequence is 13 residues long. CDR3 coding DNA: TGTGCCAGTAGTATAGGAGGGTATGAAAAACTGTTTTTT. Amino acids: CASSIGGYEKLFF.

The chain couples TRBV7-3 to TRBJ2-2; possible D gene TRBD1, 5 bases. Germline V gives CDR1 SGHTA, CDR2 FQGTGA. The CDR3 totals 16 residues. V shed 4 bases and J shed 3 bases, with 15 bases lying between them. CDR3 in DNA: TGTGCCAGCAGCTCAAGGCCGGACACCTACACCGGGGAGCTGTTTTTT. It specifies CASSSRPDTYTGELFF. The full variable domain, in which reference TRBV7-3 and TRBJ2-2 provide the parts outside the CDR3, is GAGVSQTPSNKVTEKGKYVELRCDPISGHTALYWYRQSLGQGPEFLIYFQGTGAADDSGLPNDRFFAVRPEGSVSTLKIQRTERGDSAVYLCASSSRPDTYTGELFFGEGSRLTVL.

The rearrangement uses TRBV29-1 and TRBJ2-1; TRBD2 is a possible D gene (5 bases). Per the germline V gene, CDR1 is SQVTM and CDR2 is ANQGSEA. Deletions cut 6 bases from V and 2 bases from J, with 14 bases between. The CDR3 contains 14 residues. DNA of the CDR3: TGCAGCGTCCCACGGGAAGCCACCTACAATGAGCAGTTCTTC. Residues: CSVPREATYNEQFF.

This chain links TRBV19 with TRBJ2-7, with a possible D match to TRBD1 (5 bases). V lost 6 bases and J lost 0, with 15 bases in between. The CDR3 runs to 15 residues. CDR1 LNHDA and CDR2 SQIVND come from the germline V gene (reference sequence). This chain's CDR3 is CASSSPGQISYEQYF. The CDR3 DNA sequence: TGTGCCAGTAGCTCACCCGGACAAATCTCCTACGAGCAGTACTTC.

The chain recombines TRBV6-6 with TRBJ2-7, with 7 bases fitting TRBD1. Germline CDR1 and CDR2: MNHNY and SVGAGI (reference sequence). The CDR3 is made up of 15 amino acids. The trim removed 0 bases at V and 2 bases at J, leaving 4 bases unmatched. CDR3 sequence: CASSYSRGGAYEQYF. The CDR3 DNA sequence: TGTGCCAGCAGTTACTCGAGAGGGGGCGCCTACGAGCAGTACTTC.

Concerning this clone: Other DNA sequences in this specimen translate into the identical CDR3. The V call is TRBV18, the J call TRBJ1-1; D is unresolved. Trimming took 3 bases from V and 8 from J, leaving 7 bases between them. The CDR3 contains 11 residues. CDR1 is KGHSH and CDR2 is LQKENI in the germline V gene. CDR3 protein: CASSPGSEAFF. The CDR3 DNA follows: TGTGCCAGCTCACCCGGTTCGGAAGCTTTCTTT.

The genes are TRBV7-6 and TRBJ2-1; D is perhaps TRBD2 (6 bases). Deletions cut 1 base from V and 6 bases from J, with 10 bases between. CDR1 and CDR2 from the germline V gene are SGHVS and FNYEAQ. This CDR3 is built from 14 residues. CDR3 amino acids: CASSLGSSVNEQFF. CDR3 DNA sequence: TGTGCCAGCAGCTTAGGGTCTAGCGTCAATGAGCAGTTCTTC.

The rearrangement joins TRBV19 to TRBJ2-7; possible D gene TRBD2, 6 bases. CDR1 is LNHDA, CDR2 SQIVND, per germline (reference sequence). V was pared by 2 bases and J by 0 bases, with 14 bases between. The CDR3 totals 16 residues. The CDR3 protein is CASSIFGPAGSYEQYF. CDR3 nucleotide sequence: TGTGCCAGTAGTATATTCGGACCAGCGGGCTCCTACGAGCAGTACTTC.

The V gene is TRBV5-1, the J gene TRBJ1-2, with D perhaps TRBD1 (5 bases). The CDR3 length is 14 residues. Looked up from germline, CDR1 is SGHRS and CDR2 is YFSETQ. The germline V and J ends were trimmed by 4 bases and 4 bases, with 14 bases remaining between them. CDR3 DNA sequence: TGCGCCAGCAGCCCCGGGGGAGGCACCTATGGCTACACCTTC. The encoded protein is CASSPGGGTYGYTF.

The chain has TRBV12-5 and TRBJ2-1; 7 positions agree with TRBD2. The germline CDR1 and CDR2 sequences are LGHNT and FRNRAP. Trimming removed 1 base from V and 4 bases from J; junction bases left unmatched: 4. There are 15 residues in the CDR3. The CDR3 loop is CASGLESGIYNEQFF. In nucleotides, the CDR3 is TGTGCTAGTGGTTTGGAGAGCGGGATTTACAATGAGCAGTTCTTC.